A single TCR beta chain is shown here with its context. The sample comes from a study of blood T cell repertoires in COVID-19. The wider study: From T cells, B-cell-depleted T cells, or PBMCs came the material, which was cDNA or gDNA.

Under the authors' procedure: Nucleated cell number was recorded as an estimate derived from reference gene primer amplification. Here immunoSEQ multiplex PCR was the method, and the copy in TCRdb shows in-frame clones only, minus some. The D gene and trimming were derived from the DNA, and the V and J assignments and clone size from that table. This table holds roughly 190,000 clones, 90% to 95% found once. The source is a man aged 30 to 39 with COVID-19, enrolled during active disease. Sample: peripheral blood.

The CDR3 nucleotides are TGTGCCACCTTCGGTAATGGCTACACCTTC. This codes for CATFGNGYTF. The gene calls are TRBV12-3 or TRBV12-4 and TRBJ1-2; D unresolved. V was pared by 10 bases and J by 6 bases, with 9 bases between. The CDR3 contains 10 residues.